The present T cell receptor beta chain was sequenced within a study of blood T cell repertoires in COVID-19. The data were produced by immunoSEQ multiplex PCR, yet TCRdb's version contains in-frame clones alone and is incomplete. The sample shows about 400,000 clones, roughly 90% of them seen only once. The sequencing sample was made of peripheral blood. This sequence was found in a man in his forties with acute or convalescent COVID-19.

CDR3 in amino acids: CASSRGTGTGPNTEAFF. The CDR3 DNA is TGTGCCAGTAGCCGAGGGACCGGGACAGGGCCGAACACTGAAGCTTTCTTT. The rearrangement uses TRBV19 and TRBJ1-1; 9 nucleotides line up with TRBD1. Unmatched junction bases numbered 12, after V lost 6 bases and J lost 1 base. This CDR3 contains 17 residues. The germline V gene has CDR1 LNHDA and CDR2 SQIVND (reference sequence).